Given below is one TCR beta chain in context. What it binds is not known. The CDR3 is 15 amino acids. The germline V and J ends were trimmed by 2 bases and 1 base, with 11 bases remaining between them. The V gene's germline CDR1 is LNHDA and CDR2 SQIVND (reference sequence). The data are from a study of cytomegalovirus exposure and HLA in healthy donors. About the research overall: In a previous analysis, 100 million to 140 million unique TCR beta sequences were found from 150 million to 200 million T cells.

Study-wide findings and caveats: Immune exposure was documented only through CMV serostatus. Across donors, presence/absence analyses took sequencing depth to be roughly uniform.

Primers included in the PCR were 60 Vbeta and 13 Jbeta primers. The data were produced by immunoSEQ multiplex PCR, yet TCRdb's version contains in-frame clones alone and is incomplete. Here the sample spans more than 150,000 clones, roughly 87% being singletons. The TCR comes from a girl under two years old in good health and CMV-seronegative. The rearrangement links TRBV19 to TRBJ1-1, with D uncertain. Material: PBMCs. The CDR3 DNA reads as TGTGCCAGTAGTATACGCAGGCGATCGAACACTGAAGCTTTCTTT. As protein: CASSIRRRSNTEAFF.